This T cell receptor (beta chain) was sequenced in a study of metastatic and nonmetastatic thyroid tumors. Study background: The comparison covered peripheral blood and tumor or nodule tissue in malignant and benign thyroid patients. Whole-study results and caveats: It was reportedly found that TCR beta diversity was significantly higher in malignant thyroid tumors than in benign nodules, a difference seen in both blood and tumor samples.

Among the patients, none had received any treatment before thyroid surgery. In this sample, this clone turned up many times. Its antigen is unknown. The CDR3 has 16 amino acids. Germline assignment: CDR1 LGHNA and CDR2 YNFKEQ. V was pared by 3 bases and J by 5 bases, with 5 bases of the junction left unmatched. TCRdb re-called the PCR reads through MiXCR. Here the sample spans tens of thousands of clones, around 19% being singletons. The TCR was taken from a female donor with papillary thyroid cancer or a benign thyroid nodule (not recorded which). Some clones in this sample may be carry-over from other donors' samples. The rearrangement uses TRBV4-2 and TRBJ2-3, with 13 bases that match TRBD2. Sequenced sample: blood. CDR3 loop: CASSQELAGGVDTQYF. The CDR3 bases are TGTGCCAGCAGCCAGGAACTAGCGGGAGGGGTAGATACGCAGTATTTT.